The 20 T cell receptor beta chains reported below all come from one sample, sequenced in a study of early T cells in non-severe SARS-CoV-2 infection. Via MiXCR, TCRdb re-called the 5' RACE reads, giving one row per CDR3 protein. The top ten hold roughly 8% of the sample, which has 100,000 to 130,000 distinct CDR3 sequences, 11% seen once. Sample: whole blood. These receptors came from an adult who was a healthcare worker with PCR-confirmed SARS-CoV-2 infection or an uninfected control (not recorded which).

This clonotype has only a few counts. The V and J genes are TRBV6-5 and TRBJ2-3; tentatively, D is TRBD2 (6 bases). This CDR3 is built from 12 residues. V was clipped by 6 bases and J by 9 bases, with 13 bases between them. From germline, CDR1 is MNHEY and CDR2 SVGAGI. CDR3 loop: CASRSTSLTQYF. The CDR3 DNA follows: TGTGCCAGCAGGTCCACTAGCCTCACGCAGTATTTT.

This clonotype was counted many times. The rearrangement joins TRBV4-2 to TRBJ1-6, with 7 bases that match TRBD1. Germline V CDR1 and CDR2: LGHNA, YNFKEQ. CDR3 length: 14 residues. Germline trimming cut 2 bases from V and 7 bases from J; bases unmatched to any gene: 2. CDR3 in DNA: TGTGCCAGCAGCCAAACAGGGGAAAATTCACCCCTCCACTTT. As protein: CASSQTGENSPLHF.

This clonotype has ten or more counts. The rearrangement joins TRBV7-8 to TRBJ1-2, with TRBD1 identical over 7 bases. The CDR3 extends over 14 amino acids. Germline CDR1 SGHVS, CDR2 FQNEAQ. The ends lost 5 bases at V and 3 bases at J; junction bases unmatched: 6. CDR3 nucleotide sequence: TGTGCCAGCAGCCGACAGGGCAGTGACTATGGCTACACCTTC. Encoded protein: CASSRQGSDYGYTF.

The sample holds many counts of this clonotype. The CDR3 reads CASSLDGVLPTYEQYF. In nucleotides, the CDR3 is TGTGCCAGCAGCTTAGACGGGGTCCTTCCCACTTACGAGCAGTACTTC. The chain joins TRBV7-2 to TRBJ2-7, with TRBD2 as a possible D gene (5 bases). V was clipped by 1 base and J by 4 bases, with 17 bases between them. CDR3 size: 16 residues. Germline CDR1 and CDR2: SGHTA and FQGNSA.

This chain uses TRBV20-1 with TRBJ2-7; weak D call: TRBD1 (5 bases). CDR3 length: 14 amino acids. Trimming removed 7 bases from V and 2 bases from J, with 18 bases in between. Per germline, CDR1 DFQATT and CDR2 SNEGSKA (reference sequence). CDR3 coding DNA: TGCAGTGAGGGGCGGACGACTGCCCCCTACGAGCAGTACTTC. It specifies CSEGRTTAPYEQYF.

This clonotype was seen many times. V and J are TRBV28 and TRBJ1-5, with D perhaps TRBD1 (5 bases). There are 15 residues in the CDR3. Germline V gives CDR1 MDHEN, CDR2 SYDVKM. Trimming took 4 bases from V and 4 from J, leaving 14 bases between them. The DNA for the CDR3 is TGTGCCAGCAGTTCCCAGGGACGGCCGAATCAGCCCCAGCATTTT. Encoded protein: CASSSQGRPNQPQHF.

There are a few counts of this clonotype. This rearrangement joins TRBV2 to TRBJ2-2, with a possible D match to TRBD1 (6 bases). Trimming left V 2 bases short and J 2 bases short, with 15 bases between. This CDR3 contains 17 residues. From germline, CDR1 is SNHLY and CDR2 FYNNEI. This CDR3 reads CASSETRDKYNTGELFF. Written as DNA, the CDR3 is TGTGCCAGCAGTGAAACCCGGGACAAGTATAACACCGGGGAGCTGTTTTTT.

This clonotype was counted many times. V is TRBV20-1 and J is TRBJ1-6; no reliable D call. Germline V gives CDR1 DFQATT, CDR2 SNEGSKA (reference sequence). This CDR3 comprises 14 residues. Trimming removed 4 bases from V and 6 bases from J, with 13 bases in between. CDR3 DNA: TGCAGTGCTATGACTGGAATACGTAATTCACCCCTCCACTTT. The encoded protein is CSAMTGIRNSPLHF.

This clonotype was counted ten times or more. The V gene is TRBV7-8, the J gene TRBJ2-1, with TRBD1 matching over 8 bases. CDR1 and CDR2 from the germline V gene are SGHVS and FQNEAQ. This CDR3 contains 13 residues. Trimming at V came to 5 bases and at J to 8 bases, leaving 5 bases not matched to a gene. Here the CDR3 DNA reads TGTGCCAGCAGCGCCGGACAGGGCGATGAGCAGTTCTTC. Translation: CASSAGQGDEQFF. Full variable domain (missing parts from reference TRBV7-8 and TRBJ2-1): GAGVSQSPRYKVAKRGQDVALRCDPISGHVSLFWYQQALGQGPEFLTYFQNEAQLDKSGLPSDRFFAERPEGSVSTLKIQRTQQEDSAVYLCASSAGQGDEQFFGPGTRLTVL.

This clonotype occurred many times. The V call is TRBV10-3, the J call TRBJ1-1; no reliable D call. CDR1 is ENHRY and CDR2 is SYGVKD in the germline V gene. The V end was cut by 10 bases, the J end by 1 base, with 10 bases between. This CDR3 spans 12 amino acids. The CDR3 DNA reads TGTGCCACCAAGACGGAGAACACTGAAGCTTTCTTT. Protein: CATKTENTEAFF.

This clonotype was detected a few times. The chain is built from TRBV20-1 and TRBJ2-3; 9 positions agree with TRBD2. The germline gives CDR1 DFQATT, CDR2 SNEGSKA (reference sequence). This CDR3 comprises 14 residues. V lost 6 bases to trimming and J lost 3 bases; unmatched junction nucleotides: 7. CDR3 amino acids: CSAIAGVMTDTQYF. CDR3 DNA sequence: TGCAGTGCAATAGCGGGAGTAATGACAGATACGCAGTATTTT.

The rearrangement uses TRBV28 and TRBJ2-1; D may be TRBD2 (5 bases). Between the trimmed V and J ends, which lost 4 bases and 5 bases, there was a span of 6 bases. The germline V gene encodes CDR1 MDHEN and CDR2 SYDVKM. The CDR3 runs 12 residues. In DNA, the CDR3 is TGTGCCAGCAGTTGGGGAGACAATGAGCAGTTCTTC. Its protein product is CASSWGDNEQFF.

This clonotype was found many times. The chain carries TRBV11-2 and TRBJ2-7; D is unclear. Germline lookup yields CDR1 SGHAT and CDR2 FQNNGV. This CDR3 region has 13 residues. Trimming took 5 bases from V and 4 from J, leaving 12 bases between them. The chain's CDR3 is CASSTWTTYEQYF. CDR3 coding DNA: TGTGCCAGCAGCACCTGGACCACATACGAGCAGTACTTC. Variable domain in full (rest from reference TRBV11-2 and TRBJ2-7): EAGVAQSPRYKIIEKRQSVAFWCNPISGHATLYWYQQILGQGPKLLIQFQNNGVVDDSQLPKDRFSAERLKGVDSTLKIQPAKLEDSAVYLCASSTWTTYEQYFGPGTRLTVT.

This rearrangement joins TRBV12-3 or TRBV12-4 to TRBJ2-7; a weak D match, TRBD1 (6 bases). V was pared by 3 bases and J by 6 bases, with 9 bases between. The CDR3 length is 12 residues. The CDR3 DNA reads TGTGCCAGCAGTTTGGGGGCGGGCGAGCAGTACTTC. It codes for CASSLGAGEQYF.

In this sample, this clonotype turned up many times. The chain has TRBV15 and TRBJ2-2, with D tentatively TRBD1 (6 bases). The germline V gene has CDR1 LNHNV and CDR2 YYDKDF (reference sequence). V was pared by 1 base and J by 5 bases, with 14 bases between. The length of the CDR3 is 16 residues. CDR3 nucleotides: TGTGCCACCAGCAGAGTCCAGGGGATTGGAACCGGGGAGCTGTTTTTT. Translated: CATSRVQGIGTGELFF.

The chain employs TRBV12-3 or TRBV12-4 and TRBJ2-1, with D unclear. V shed 4 bases and J shed 7 bases, with 14 bases lying between them. There are 14 residues in the CDR3. CDR3 in amino acids: CASSSTVQKNEQFF. The CDR3 nucleotides read TGTGCCAGCAGTTCCACGGTGCAGAAAAATGAGCAGTTCTTC.

This clonotype was observed a handful of times. The genes are TRBV28 and TRBJ2-3, with 7 bases identical to TRBD1. V dropped 1 base and J dropped 2; count of bases not matched to a gene: 15. Germline CDR1 and CDR2: MDHEN and SYDVKM. This CDR3 contains 19 residues. CDR3 DNA sequence: TGTGCCAGCAGTTTATACCCCGCAGTAGACAGGGTCCACACAGATACGCAGTATTTT. It specifies CASSLYPAVDRVHTDTQYF.

This clonotype was recorded many times. The chain uses TRBV4-1 and TRBJ1-3, with no clear D. Germline CDR1 MGHRA, CDR2 YSYEKL. V was clipped by 1 base and J by 4 bases, with 2 bases between them. There are 12 residues in the CDR3. As DNA, the CDR3 is TGCGCCAGCAGCCAAGCGGGAAACACCATATATTTT. It is translated as CASSQAGNTIYF.

The gene calls are TRBV2 and TRBJ2-7; a possible D gene is TRBD1 (5 bases). Germline V gene data show CDR1 as SNHLY and CDR2 as FYNNEI. V lost 0 bases and J 0 bases, leaving 15 bases between the germline ends. The CDR3 is 17 residues long. The chain's CDR3 is CASSEAGDRVDSYEQYF. The CDR3 coding sequence is TGTGCCAGCAGTGAAGCGGGCGACAGAGTTGACTCCTACGAGCAGTACTTC.

This clonotype was recorded many times. V gene TRBV6-4 combines with J gene TRBJ2-3; 10 nucleotides line up with TRBD2. Germline CDR1 and CDR2: MRHNA and SNTAGT. The CDR3 has 15 amino acids. The trim removed 3 bases at V and 0 bases at J, leaving 0 bases unmatched. CDR3 DNA: TGTGCCAGCAGTGAACTAGCGGGAAGCACAGATACGCAGTATTTT. This gives the protein CASSELAGSTDTQYF.